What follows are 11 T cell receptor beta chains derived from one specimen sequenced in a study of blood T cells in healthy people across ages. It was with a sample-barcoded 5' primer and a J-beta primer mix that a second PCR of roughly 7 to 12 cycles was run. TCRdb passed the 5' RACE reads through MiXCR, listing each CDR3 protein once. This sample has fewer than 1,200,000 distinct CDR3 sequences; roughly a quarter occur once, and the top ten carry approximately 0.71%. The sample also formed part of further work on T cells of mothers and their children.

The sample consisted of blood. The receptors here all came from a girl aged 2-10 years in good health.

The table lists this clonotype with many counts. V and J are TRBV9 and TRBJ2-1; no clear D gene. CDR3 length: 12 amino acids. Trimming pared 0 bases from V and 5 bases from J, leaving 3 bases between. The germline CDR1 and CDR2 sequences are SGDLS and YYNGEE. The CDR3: CASSVGNNEQFF. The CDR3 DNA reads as TGTGCCAGCAGCGTAGGTAACAATGAGCAGTTCTTC.

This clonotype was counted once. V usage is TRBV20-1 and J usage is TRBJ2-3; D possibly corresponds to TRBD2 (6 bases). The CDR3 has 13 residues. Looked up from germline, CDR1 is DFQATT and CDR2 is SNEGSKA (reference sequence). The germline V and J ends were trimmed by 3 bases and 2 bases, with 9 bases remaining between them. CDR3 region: CSARRDDTDTQYF. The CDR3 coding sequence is TGCAGTGCTAGGCGGGATGACACAGATACGCAGTATTTT.

The CDR3 reads CASTTRLAGVSDTQYF. Here the CDR3 DNA reads TGTGCCAGCACTACTCGACTAGCGGGGGTTTCAGATACGCAGTATTTT. The chain recombines TRBV6-5 with TRBJ2-3; 12 bases are a match to TRBD2. Germline V CDR1 and CDR2: MNHEY, SVGAGI. This CDR3 contains 16 residues. V gave up 7 bases and J gave up 4 bases; unmatched junction bases: 9.

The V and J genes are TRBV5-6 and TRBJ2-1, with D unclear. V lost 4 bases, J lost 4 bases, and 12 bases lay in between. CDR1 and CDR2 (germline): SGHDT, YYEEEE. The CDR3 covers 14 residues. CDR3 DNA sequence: TGTGCCAGCAGCCACGGCGTACGATACAATGAGCAGTTCTTC. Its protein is CASSHGVRYNEQFF.

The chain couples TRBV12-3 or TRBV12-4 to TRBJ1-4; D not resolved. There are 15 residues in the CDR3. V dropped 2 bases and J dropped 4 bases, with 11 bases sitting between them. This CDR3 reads CASSLRGSSNEKLFF. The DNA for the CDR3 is TGTGCCAGCAGTTTACGAGGCAGCAGTAATGAAAAACTGTTTTTT.

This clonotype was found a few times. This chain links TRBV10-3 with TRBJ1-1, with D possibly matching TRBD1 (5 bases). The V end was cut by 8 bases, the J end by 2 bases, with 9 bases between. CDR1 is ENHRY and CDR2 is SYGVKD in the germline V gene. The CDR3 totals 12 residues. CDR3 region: CAIGGVNTEAFF. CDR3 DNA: TGTGCCATCGGGGGTGTTAACACTGAAGCTTTCTTT.

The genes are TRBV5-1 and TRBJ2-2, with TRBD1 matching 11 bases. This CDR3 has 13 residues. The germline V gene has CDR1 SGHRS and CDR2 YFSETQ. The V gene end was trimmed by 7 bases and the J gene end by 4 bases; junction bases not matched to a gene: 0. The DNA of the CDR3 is TGCGCCAGCGGGACAGGGGGCACCGGGGAGCTGTTTTTT. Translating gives CASGTGGTGELFF.

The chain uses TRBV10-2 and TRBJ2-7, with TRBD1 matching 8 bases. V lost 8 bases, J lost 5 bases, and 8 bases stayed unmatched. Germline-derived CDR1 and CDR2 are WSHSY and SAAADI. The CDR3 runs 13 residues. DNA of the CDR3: TGCGCCAGCGGATCAAGGACAGGGCACGAGCAGTACTTC. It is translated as CASGSRTGHEQYF.

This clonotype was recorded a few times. CDR3 nucleotide sequence: TGTGCCAGCAGCGGTGAGGGGACAGATACGCAGTATTTT. Translating it yields CASSGEGTDTQYF. The genes are TRBV9 and TRBJ2-3; D possibly matches TRBD1 or TRBD2 (5 bases each). This CDR3 spans 13 amino acids. The germline V gene encodes CDR1 SGDLS and CDR2 YYNGEE. Trimming took off 3 bases at V and 3 bases at J, with 8 bases between the two ends.

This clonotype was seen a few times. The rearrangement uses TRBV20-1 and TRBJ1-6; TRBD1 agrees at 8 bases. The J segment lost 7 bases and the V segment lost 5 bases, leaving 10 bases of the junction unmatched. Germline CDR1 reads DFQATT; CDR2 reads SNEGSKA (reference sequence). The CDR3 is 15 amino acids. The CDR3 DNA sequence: TGCAGTGCTTTCCCTCGGGGACAGGCAAATTCACCCCTCCACTTT. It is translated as CSAFPRGQANSPLHF.

The CDR3: CASSLVRWGNTIYF. CDR3 coding DNA: TGTGCCAGCAGTTTAGTTCGGTGGGGAAACACCATATATTTT. The chain uses TRBV12-3 or TRBV12-4 and TRBJ1-3; D unresolved. The CDR3 has 14 residues. V dropped 1 base and J dropped 4 bases, with 8 bases sitting between them.